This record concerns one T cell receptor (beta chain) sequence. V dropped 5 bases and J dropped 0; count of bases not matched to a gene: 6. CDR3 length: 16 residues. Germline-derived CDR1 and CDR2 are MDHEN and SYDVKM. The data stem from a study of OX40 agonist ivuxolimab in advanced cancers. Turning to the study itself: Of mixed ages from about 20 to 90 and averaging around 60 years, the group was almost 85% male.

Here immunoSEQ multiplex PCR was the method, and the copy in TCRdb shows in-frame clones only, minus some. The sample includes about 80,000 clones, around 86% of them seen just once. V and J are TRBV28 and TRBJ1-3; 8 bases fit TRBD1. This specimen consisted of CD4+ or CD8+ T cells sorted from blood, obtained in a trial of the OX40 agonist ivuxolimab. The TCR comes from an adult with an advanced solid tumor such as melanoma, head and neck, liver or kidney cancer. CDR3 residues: CASSPTGDTSGNTIYF. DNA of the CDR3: TGTGCCAGCAGTCCGACAGGGGACACCTCTGGAAACACCATATATTTT.